This T cell receptor beta chain was retrieved from a study of post-analysis software for immune sequencing data. The study, taken as a whole, reports: The five TRBV segments detected at higher frequency in patients than in controls included TRBV5-6, TRBV5-1 and TRBV20-1. In multiple sclerosis, normalized Chao1 diversity was significantly below that of controls. Samples from one preparation batch, clustered by F measure, grouped strongly together.

The CDR3 is made up of 14 amino acids. The germline CDR1 and CDR2 sequences are SGHNT and YYREEE (reference sequence). J was trimmed by 10 bases and V by 4 bases; bases with no gene match: 6. TCR beta cDNA libraries had unique molecular identifiers. Out of roughly 1 to 10 million T cells, about 500,000 cDNA molecules were generated. TCRdb fed the PCR reads into MiXCR, producing one record per CDR3 protein. The data show about 760,000 distinct CDR3 sequences, 25% to 30% seen once. This clonotype was observed a handful of times. Its antigen remains unknown. The rearrangement links TRBV5-4 to TRBJ2-6; 9 nucleotides match TRBD1. This TCR was recovered from a girl under 18 with multiple sclerosis. Material for sequencing was blood. The CDR3 protein is CASSKPGQGNVLTF. CDR3 DNA sequence: TGTGCCAGCAGCAAGCCGGGACAGGGAAACGTCCTGACTTTC.